A selection of T cell receptor beta chains follows, all from one sample in a study of shared clonotypes between healthy human individuals. TCRdb's copy holds only in-frame clones and misses some; the assay was immunoSEQ multiplex PCR. The sample holds roughly 2 million clones, 90% to 97% seen once. Sequencing input: naive CD4+ T cells sorted from blood. These receptors came from a man younger than 35 in good health. CDR3s include the opening cysteine and the closing phenylalanine or tryptophan. Fields, in order: CDR3 length, clone size, V gene, J gene, CDR3 protein. The size of a clone is reported for some rows only, either as once, few or many, or as a class for expanded clones.

14	.	TRBV9	TRBJ1-4	CASSSDREGEKLFF
15	.	TRBV28	TRBJ2-2	CASSRGQGAAGELFF
14	.	TRBV2	TRBJ2-1	CASTSGTSGNEQFF
16	.	TRBV7-2	TRBJ2-2	CASSRPSGRGTGELFF
16	.	TRBV5-4	TRBJ2-2	CASSPTGGPLTGELFF
15	.	TRBV4-1	TRBJ2-1	CASSQRQNTYNEQFF
16	.	TRBV5-6	TRBJ2-3	CASSPQGGWGGDTQYF
14	.	TRBV9	TRBJ2-2	CASHAGRDTGELFF
15	.	TRBV5-1	TRBJ2-1	CASSPTGEFYNEQFF
17	.	TRBV10-3	TRBJ2-5	CAISEGRGSNGGETQYF
15	.	TRBV7-2	TRBJ2-1	CASSSSRGSYNEQFF
16	.	TRBV7-8	TRBJ2-1	CASSGRLAGAYNEQFF
13	.	TRBV30	TRBJ1-5	CAWSPGGDQPQHF
17	once	TRBV30	TRBJ1-5	CAWSADRGSSRYQPQHF
15	.	TRBV28	TRBJ1-5	CASSQDSLGNQPQHF
15	.	TRBV7-9	TRBJ2-7	CASSSGGDLSYEQYF
14	.	TRBV6-1	TRBJ2-5	CASSLQGGEQTQYF
17	.	TRBV7-8	TRBJ2-2	CASSAFSGSSNTGELFF
13	.	TRBV6-4	TRBJ2-3	CASREDPARTQYF
15	.	TRBV7-9	TRBJ2-5	CASSLGDRAGETQYF
14	.	TRBV5-6	TRBJ1-3	CASSSRQPGNTIYF
15	.	TRBV2	TRBJ2-3	CASSKDRVGADTQYF
12	.	TRBV10-3	TRBJ2-5	CAISSRLETQYF
14	.	TRBV10-3	TRBJ2-7	CAIRSGTGDYEQYF
14	.	TRBV4-1	TRBJ2-7	CASSQVGRSYEQYF
14	.	TRBV5-4	TRBJ1-1	CASSFDRGSTEAFF
12	.	TRBV19	TRBJ1-1	CASSLWGTEAFF
15	.	TRBV6-5	TRBJ1-1	CASSYSSRRDTEAFF
14	.	TRBV2	TRBJ2-3	CASKLGQSTDTQYF
14	.	TRBV19	TRBJ1-6	CASSLEGDNSPLHF
19	.	TRBV4-3	TRBJ2-6	CASSQDLLQGGTGANVLTF
14	.	TRBV5-1	TRBJ1-4	CASSLGGGHEKLFF
13	.	TRBV6-5	TRBJ1-1	CASKYLMNTEAFF
14	.	TRBV7-3	TRBJ1-1	CASSSAGTATEAFF
15	.	TRBV2	TRBJ1-4	CASSESRAANEKLFF
15	.	TRBV18	TRBJ2-5	CASSPRLTVQETQYF
10	once	TRBV7-9	TRBJ1-2	CASREGGYTF